Included here is one T cell receptor (beta chain) sequence, with context. The data originate from a study of blood T cell repertoires in COVID-19. Background on the study: The United States, Italy and Spain provided the acute and convalescent COVID-19 samples. The analysed material was cDNA or gDNA that came from T cells, B-cell-depleted T cells, or PBMCs.

Per the study methods: Estimates of nucleated cell counts were drawn from the amplification of reference gene primers. Repertoires were generated with immunoSEQ multiplex PCR, while TCRdb's copy carries only in-frame clones and drops some. V, J and clone size reflect that table, while D and trimming were determined from the DNA. The table has about 120,000 clones, roughly three quarters seen once. Per germline, CDR1 GTSNPN and CDR2 SVGIG (reference sequence). V shed 5 bases, J shed 4 bases, and the junction held 7 bases outside the gene matches. This CDR3 contains 14 residues. The sequencing input was peripheral blood. The chain joins TRBV30 to TRBJ2-7; 11 positions match TRBD1. This TCR came from a human donor in a cohort sampled during active COVID-19. The CDR3 DNA sequence: TGTGCCTGGGGTTCTGGACAGGGGGCTTACGAGCAGTACTTC. Its translation: CAWGSGQGAYEQYF.